This T cell receptor (beta chain) emerged from a study of T cells in Graves' hyperthyroidism and ophthalmopathy. Using RNA transcripts as the source, TCR beta CDR3 regions were amplified. HTBI primers were the set used in a first-round RT-PCR of the TCR CDR3. MiXCR, applied by TCRdb to the multiplex PCR reads, yields one record per CDR3 protein. The top ten hold over 25% of the sample, which has more than 500,000 distinct CDR3 sequences, about 16% seen once. Ten or more counts support this clonotype. A patient was excluded if there was uncontrolled infection, other autoimmune disease, pregnancy or lactation. Fresh peripheral blood, 8 to 10 ml, was the source of the PBMCs. CDR3 size: 14 residues. The V end was cut by 3 bases, the J end by 1 base, with 9 bases between. The germline V gene encodes CDR1 KGHSH and CDR2 LQKENI.

This clonotype was obtained from a woman aged 25 to 39 with Graves' ophthalmopathy. V usage is TRBV18 and J usage is TRBJ2-5; tentative D call: TRBD1 (6 bases). The sample was blood. The CDR3 nucleotides are TGTGCCAGCTCACCGGGACACCCCCAAGAGACCCAGTACTTC. This translates into CASSPGHPQETQYF.